The rows below give T cell receptor beta chains drawn from one sample of a study of blood T cell repertoires in COVID-19. TCRdb's table, derived via immunoSEQ multiplex PCR, lists solely in-frame clones and lacks some. Of about 130,000 clones listed, 75% to 90% were seen once; the top ten hold about 16%. The sequenced sample consisted of peripheral blood. These receptors originate from a woman aged 45-65 years who had recovered from COVID-19. Both conserved end residues are part of each CDR3. The D gene is left open where the match is weak. The size of a clone is reported for some rows only, either as once, few or many, or as a class for expanded clones.

size,J,D,V,length,CDR3,DNA
NA,TRBJ2-1,NA,TRBV6-4,16,CASSDLPGWRDNEQFF,TGTGCCAGCAGTGACTTACCGGGCTGGCGGGACAATGAGCAGTTCTTC
NA,TRBJ1-4,NA,TRBV20-1,11,CSAWGGEKLFF,TGCAGTGCTTGGGGCGGCGAAAAACTGTTTTTT
NA,TRBJ1-1,NA,TRBV11-2,15,CASSSLRGRGTEAFF,TGTGCCAGCAGCTCCCTCAGGGGTAGGGGCACTGAAGCTTTCTTT
few,TRBJ2-3,NA,TRBV11-2,17,CASSSRLKLASTDTQYF,TGTGCCAGCAGCTCCCGACTCAAACTGGCCTCCACAGATACGCAGTATTTT
NA,TRBJ1-1,TRBD1,TRBV2,16,CASSEDLRGRNTEAFF,TGTGCCAGCAGTGAAGACTTGAGGGGGCGGAACACTGAAGCTTTCTTT
NA,TRBJ2-1,NA,TRBV6-5,15,CASSITRTGDNEQFF,TGTGCCAGCAGTATTACCCGGACTGGCGACAATGAGCAGTTCTTC
NA,TRBJ1-1,TRBD1,TRBV19,14,CATKGGEVNTEAFF,TGTGCCACGAAAGGGGGCGAGGTGAACACTGAAGCTTTCTTT
NA,TRBJ1-2,NA,TRBV9,15,CASSVGLGANYGYTF,TGTGCCAGCAGCGTAGGGCTCGGGGCTAACTATGGCTACACCTTC
NA,TRBJ1-1,NA,TRBV3-1/TRBV3-2,14,CASSPARGITEAFF,TGTGCCAGCAGCCCGGCGCGGGGCATCACTGAAGCTTTCTTT
NA,TRBJ2-5,TRBD2,TRBV11-3,14,CASKLAVAGETQYF,TGTGCCAGCAAACTAGCGGTCGCCGGGGAGACCCAGTACTTC
NA,TRBJ2-5,TRBD2,TRBV11-3,19,CASSLDGLAGGPSQETQYF,TGTGCCAGCAGCTTAGACGGGCTAGCGGGAGGGCCCTCTCAAGAGACCCAGTACTTC
NA,TRBJ1-1,TRBD1,TRBV5-1,13,CASSWTGLDEAFF,TGCGCCAGCAGCTGGACAGGGTTGGATGAAGCTTTCTTT
NA,TRBJ2-7,NA,TRBV16,15,CASSRSHTSSYEQYF,TGTGCCAGCAGCCGTTCGCATACTAGCAGCTACGAGCAGTACTTC
NA,TRBJ2-1,TRBD1,TRBV19,15,CASSIVGTGIPEQFF,TGTGCCAGTAGTATCGTCGGGACAGGGATCCCTGAGCAGTTCTTC
NA,TRBJ2-7,TRBD2,TRBV9,18,CASSPGLAGGLSSYEQYF,TGTGCCAGCAGCCCCGGACTAGCGGGGGGGCTTTCCTCCTACGAGCAGTACTTC
NA,TRBJ2-5,NA,TRBV11-3,14,CASSFSRVQETQYF,TGTGCCAGCAGCTTCTCGCGGGTCCAAGAGACCCAGTACTTC
once,TRBJ1-2,NA,TRBV5-4,16,CASSLGGQIRNYGYTF,TGTGCCAGCAGCTTGGGAGGACAGATAAGAAACTATGGCTACACCTTC
NA,TRBJ2-1,TRBD1,TRBV19,15,CASSIVPGGNNEQFF,TGTGCCAGTAGTATAGTTCCAGGGGGCAACAATGAGCAGTTCTTC
few,TRBJ1-1,TRBD1,TRBV27,14,CASSLIPGGTEAFF,TGTGCCAGCAGTTTAATCCCAGGGGGGACAGAAGCTTTCTTT
NA,TRBJ1-2,TRBD1,TRBV29-1,16,CSVGGTGALVGGGYTF,TGCAGCGTTGGAGGGACAGGGGCTTTAGTGGGAGGTGGCTACACCTTC
NA,TRBJ2-5,TRBD2,TRBV19,15,CASSPLLAGSETQYF,TGTGCCAGTAGCCCTCTACTAGCGGGCTCAGAGACCCAGTACTTC
NA,TRBJ1-6,NA,TRBV7-9,13,CASSFPGNSPLHF,TGTGCCAGCAGCTTCCCCGGGAATTCACCCCTCCACTTT
NA,TRBJ2-1,TRBD2,TRBV3-1/TRBV3-2,14,CASSQVSGRVLRVF,TGTGCCAGCAGCCAAGTTAGCGGGAGAGTACTTCGGGTCTTC
NA,TRBJ1-1,TRBD1,TRBV30,14,CAWRGTGPNTEAFF,TGTGCCTGGAGGGGGACAGGACCGAACACTGAAGCTTTCTTT
once,TRBJ1-2,NA,TRBV12-3/TRBV12-4,11,CASSSGKGYTF,TGTGCCAGCAGTTCGGGGAAAGGCTACACCTTC
NA,TRBJ2-7,TRBD1,TRBV3-1/TRBV3-2,15,CASSRGQGAVYEQYF,TGTGCCAGCAGCCGCGGACAGGGGGCTGTTTACGAGCAGTACTTC